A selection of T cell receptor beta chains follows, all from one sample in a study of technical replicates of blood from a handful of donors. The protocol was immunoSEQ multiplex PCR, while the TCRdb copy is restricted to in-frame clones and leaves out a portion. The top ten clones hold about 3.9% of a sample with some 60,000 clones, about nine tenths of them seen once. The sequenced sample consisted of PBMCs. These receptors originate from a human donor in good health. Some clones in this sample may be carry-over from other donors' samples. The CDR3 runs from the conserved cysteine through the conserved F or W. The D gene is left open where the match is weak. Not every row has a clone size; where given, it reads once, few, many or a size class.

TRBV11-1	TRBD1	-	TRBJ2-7	CASSRNRGRLGEQYF
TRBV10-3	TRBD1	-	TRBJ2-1	CADGQGYEQFF
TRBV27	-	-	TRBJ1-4	CASSLLGGAPSNEKLFF
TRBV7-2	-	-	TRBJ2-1	CASSLRDKTIYNEQFF
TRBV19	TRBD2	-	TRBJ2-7	CASSTRGGVEQYF
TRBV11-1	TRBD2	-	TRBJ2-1	CASSPTGLAGGTQFF
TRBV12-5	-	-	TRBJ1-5	CASGWGPNQPQHF
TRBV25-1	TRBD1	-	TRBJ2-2	CASSLSGGTGELFF
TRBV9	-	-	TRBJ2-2	CASSPHSGSGGELFF
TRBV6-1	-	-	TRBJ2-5	CASSENLKETQYF
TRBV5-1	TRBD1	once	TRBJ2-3	CASSQKGQGSTDTQYF
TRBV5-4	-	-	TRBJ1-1	CASSFPGFYTEAFF
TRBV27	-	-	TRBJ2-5	CASSFARVGETQYF
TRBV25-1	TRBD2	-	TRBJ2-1	CASGREGTSYNEQFF
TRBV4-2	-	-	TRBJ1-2	CASSQDDGGDFYGYTF
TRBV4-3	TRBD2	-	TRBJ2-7	CASSPLEAGASAYEQYF
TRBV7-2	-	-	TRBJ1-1	CASSSWGVVSEAFF